This TCR beta chain was documented in a study of Graves' ophthalmopathy and Graves' hyperthyroidism. Germline CDR1 is SGHRS and CDR2 is YFSETQ. CDR3 length: 15 amino acids. Trimming left V 4 bases short and J 2 bases short, with 16 bases between. Ten or more counts support this clonotype. Antigen specificity is unknown. Regarding the study as a whole: From stable hyperthyroidism, ophthalmopathy was separated by a 13-signature model with 85% to 90% sensitivity and around 79% specificity. Most expanded clonotypes from thyroid (those above 0.001 frequency) were also found in blood.

PBMCs stemmed from roughly 9.4 ml of fresh peripheral blood. From RNA, the CDR3 regions of TCR beta chains were amplified and sequenced. First-round RT-PCR used HTBI primers; second-round multiplex PCR followed. TCRdb processed the multiplex PCR reads anew with MiXCR; each CDR3 protein has one entry. Counted here are 350,000 or so distinct CDR3 sequences, about 17% occurring once; the ten biggest clones make up around an eighth. The gene calls are TRBV5-1 and TRBJ2-7, with a tentative D call TRBD2 (6 bases). The clonotype originates from an adult man with Graves' ophthalmopathy. The sequencing sample was made of peripheral blood. The CDR3 DNA reads as TGCGCCAGCAGCCGCCGGGGGACGGAGACCTACGAGCAGTACTTC. Its translation is CASSRRGTETYEQYF.